This T cell receptor beta chain was obtained from a study of cytomegalovirus exposure and HLA in healthy donors (TCRdb year 2017). Study-level background: An earlier analysis of more than 550 of the donors reported approximately 300 Gb of sequence data and 117 million unique TCR beta sequences obtained from approximately 180 million T cells. Roughly 300 gigabases of sequencing data and around 90 million unique TCR sequences made up an early release that covered several hundred HLA-typed donors. Among the approximately 430 genotyped donors, around 79% belonged to the genetic ancestry cluster associated with self-reported Caucasian donors. The aim of the study was to test whether cataloging public T cell receptors could identify signatures of past pathogen exposure. Using immunosequencing, the study profiled T cell repertoires from roughly 650 subjects and related those repertoires to cytomegalovirus serostatus. Along with the approximately 700-subject first cohort, a separate validation cohort of around 110 different subjects was used. The study combined high-throughput TCR immunosequencing, statistical association of individual TCRs with disease status, and machine learning to predict cytomegalovirus infection status. In a later analysis, previously published TCR beta repertoires from 666 donors were re-analyzed and high-resolution HLA genotyping was added so that TCR occurrence patterns could be studied. In the later analysis, no new phenotypic data were used to find candidate immune exposures; instead, reliance was placed on TCR beta sequences and their occurrence across donors. To decide whether each TCR beta V gene segment behaved as functional or pseudogenic, an earlier analysis of some 570 of the donors relied on high-throughput TCR beta sequencing. Donor age, sex, ethnicity and CMV serostatus were compiled alongside the repertoire data. In a later genetic analysis, genome-wide SNP genotypes for about three fifths of the roughly 670 donors were used, and that subset was treated as a discovery cohort. Every discovery cohort repertoire had been produced on one sequencing platform. HLA typing covered class I and class II loci at four-digit resolution. The number of donors typed differed by locus, with about 629-640 for A, B, C, DRB1 and DQB1, roughly 520 for DQA1, 600 to 610 for DPA1, and 472 for DPB1. Because of strong linkage in the cohort, roughly 5 DR-DQ haplotypes were treated as single units for association and clustering. Among a few hundred genotyped donors of the cohort, an average of around 240,000 unique TCR beta nucleotide sequences were sequenced per donor, about a sixth of them non-productive. Beyond this particular receptor, the publication reports: Most TCR sequences were observed very rarely across donors, whereas some public TCRs were present in many individuals. According to a later analysis, parvovirus B19, influenza, CMV and Epstein-Barr virus appeared linked to several top co-occurrence clusters. HLA typing was unavailable for some donors at each locus, so association tests used only the typed subset. A further reported finding was that TCR beta sequences accurately predicted the HLA-A and HLA-B alleles for most subjects in the first cohort. The 87-base-pair reads could not distinguish some IMGT-functional V segments, including TRBV6-2 and TRBV6-3, so those segments were excluded. The authors suggested that the approach could potentially be generalized to other disease states and immunological phenotypes. In an earlier analysis of approximately 600 of the donors, most TCR beta V segments were observed in productive rearrangements about 87% or about 30% of the time, broadly matching IMGT annotations. The classifier was reported to diagnose cytomegalovirus status with high specificity and sensitivity in both the original and validation cohorts. Compared with the approximately 600-donor mean, donors in an Asian-associated ancestry cluster had fewer N-insertions in productive TCRs, according to a later genetic analysis. A later analysis associated 15,000 or so TCR beta sequences with specific HLA alleles at a false discovery rate of 0.05. According to a later analysis, TCR association rates differed among HLA loci, with DRB1 alleles showing the most associated TCRs and HLA-C alleles showing the fewest. A few of the identified cytomegalovirus-associated TCR beta chains were confirmed in vitro to be specific for cytomegalovirus antigens. The earlier analysis of around 600 of the donors excluded 15 to 20 rarely observed V segments, including chromosome 9 orphons, because counts were too low. When HLA alleles, especially DR and DQ, strongly co-occurred, TCR associations were difficult to assign to individual alleles. An association between a missense DCLRE1C variant and V-gene and J-gene trimming of TCR beta chains was found in a later genetic analysis and replicated in an independent cohort. The cohort was sequenced for TCR beta chains only, and without alpha or paired-chain data the features that could be detected were limited. Linkage disequilibrium might explain the correlated functional status among segregating V segments, but an unknown experimental factor could not be ruled out. In a later analysis, HLA-associated TCR beta chains showed more clonal expansion and lower generation probabilities than non-associated chains that were equally common. A cluster of highly shared sequence variants was judged likely to be a technical artifact of the sequencing pipeline. The presence/absence analyses assumed that sequencing depth was roughly uniform across donors, and that assumption may not be true. Most CMV-associated TCR beta chains appeared to be HLA-restricted in a later analysis, and the HLA associations seemed to be driven largely by CMV exposure. The study listed 150 to 200 TCR beta chains as associated with cytomegalovirus. For the cohort, immune exposure information was limited to CMV serostatus.

CDR1 and CDR2, per the germline V gene, are SGHTA and FQGNSA. V and J are trimmed by 2 bases and 2 bases, and the gene matches miss 2 bases of the junction. The CDR3 holds 15 amino acids from the cysteine to the phenylalanine. CDR3 DNA only is kept here, 45 bases in frame from base 1. The cohort comprised 710 or so healthy bone marrow donors. Cohort members were all nominally healthy when sampled, although unrecorded immune exposures were likely present. Of the 600 or so cohort members, approximately 300 had a positive CMV serostatus and about 350 had a negative one, while no CMV serostatus was recorded for the donor. Every donor gave a peripheral blood sample, and the peripheral blood mononuclear cells from that sample were used for TCR beta sequencing. Genomic DNA extraction from the blood cell samples was performed with the Qiagen DNeasy Blood Extraction Kit. The receptor library was made with the immunoSEQ multiplex PCR assay. For the multiplex PCR, a mixture combining 60 forward primers for TCR Vbeta segments and 13 reverse primers for TCR Jbeta segments was used. The CDR3 region of rearranged TCR beta genes was amplified from genomic DNA with a multiplex PCR assay. On the Illumina HiSeq System, the amplified TCR beta libraries were sequenced as 87-base-pair reads. In the original analysis: In a later analysis, some 80 million unique TCR beta chains were counted across the 650 to 750 repertoires, and roughly 11 million of these chains were shared by at least two donors. A nearest-neighbor algorithm error-corrected the raw reads and collapsed the reads into unique sequences, merging closely related sequences to remove PCR and sequencing errors. CDR3 sequences were aligned to IMGT reference sequences to assign V, D and J gene segments. For a sequence to be retained, a match of at least six nucleotides to both a V gene segment and a J gene segment was required. A rearrangement counted as productive if the CDR3 had no stop codons and remained in frame with V and J, and every other rearrangement counted as non-productive. CDR3 was defined by IMGT convention, running from the second conserved V-encoded cysteine to the conserved J-encoded phenylalanine. The earlier analysis of about 570 of the donors excluded any sequence lacking an unambiguous match to a single V gene segment. In an earlier analysis of about 590 of the donors, a V segment was called functional when productive rearrangements were above 56.7%, and segregating when the standard deviation between donors exceeded 5%. To diagnose cytomegalovirus status from the catalog of TCR beta chain sequences, a statistical classification framework was built. V and J gene assignment, in a later analysis, came from comparing TCR nucleotide sequences with IMGT/GENE-DB human TR gene sequences. Using the TCRdist pipeline, a later analysis assigned CDR3 sequences along with most-parsimonious VDJ recombination scenarios. In a later analysis, every TCR beta chain was defined by the combination of its CDR3 amino acid sequence and its V-gene family, and reads without a unique V-gene family were dropped. As a way to deal with suspected cross-contamination and a sequencing artifact, a later analysis dropped roughly 600 nucleotide sequences that were highly shared and had low generation probability. In a later analysis, a clonal expansion index was calculated for each public chain from normalized within-repertoire ranks of inferred template counts. Generation probabilities in a later analysis came from a VDJ recombination model fitted to out-of-frame rearrangements, and those results were checked against IGoR. Hypergeometric tests were used in a later analysis to score TCR-TCR, TCR-HLA and TCR-CMV co-occurrence, with a repertoire-size bias correction applied to the TCR pairs. False discovery rates were estimated in a later analysis by permuting HLA or CMV assignments 20 times. A later analysis grouped co-occurring TCRs with DBSCAN, adding TCRdist sequence similarity when clustering within HLA-allele-positive subsets. Repertoires with fewer than 30,000 or more than 120,000 public chains were left out of co-occurrence clustering, as were several repertoires with anomalous nucleotide sharing. TCRdb holds this immuneACCESS table with in-frame rearrangements only. Some clones are missing; in checked studies, unresolved V genes explain under half, and the rest has no known cause. V and J calls plus clone size are reproduced from that table; the DNA served to infer D and trimming. The sample table records about 52,000 clones; about 57% of these occur just once. 12% of the sample rests with the top ten.

Concerning this clone itself: This receptor's antigen is unknown. No base quality information exists; no much larger clone differs at one position.

Sequencing was performed on PBMCs. The receptor was derived from a human donor in good health. The sequence is built from TRBV7-2 and TRBJ1-5; 8 middle bases align to TRBD1. This receptor carries the CDR3 CASSLWGQGNQPQHF. The nucleotides are TGTGCCAGCAGCTTATGGGGACAGGGCAATCAGCCCCAGCATTTT.